The clone carrying this TCR beta chain was picked up a small number of times. This record belongs to a study of sequential checkpoint blockade in melanoma. In germline, CDR1 is SGDLS, CDR2 YYNGEE. CDR3 length equals 15 residues. The J segment lost 5 bases and the V segment lost 3 bases, leaving 5 bases of the junction unmatched. Clones were sequenced by immunoSEQ multiplex PCR, and TCRdb holds only the in-frame ones, with some missing. The sample records over 15,000 clones, approximately 70% being singletons. Treatment here: randomized to nivolumab then ipilimumab (arm A) or the reverse (arm B). From thawed PBMCs, live CD3+CD8+ cells negative for CD19 and CD56 were sorted.

The sequence was obtained from a human donor with melanoma. The V gene is TRBV9, the J gene TRBJ2-5, with TRBD1 matching over 12 bases. Sequenced material: CD8+ T cells sorted from blood (inferred from file names), taken from a patient given nivolumab and ipilimumab in sequence. The DNA of the CDR3 is TGTGCCAGCAGCGAAGGGACAGGGGGCGGTGAGACCCAGTACTTC. This codes for CASSEGTGGGETQYF.